The rows below give T cell receptor beta chains drawn from one sample of a study of blood T cell repertoires in COVID-19. TCRdb keeps only in-frame clones here, not all; method: immunoSEQ multiplex PCR. The sample has over 85,000 clones, 85% seen once. Material: peripheral blood. These receptors all come from a man older than 75 with acute or convalescent COVID-19. Both conserved end residues are part of each CDR3. Fields, in order: CDR3 protein, CDR3 DNA, D gene, clone size, J gene, V gene. D genes are given only for firm matches. The size of a clone is reported for some rows only, either as once, few or many, or as a class for expanded clones.

CASSLGQGNTEAFF,TGTGCCAGCAGCTTAGGGCAGGGGAACACTGAAGCTTTCTTT,-,-,TRBJ1-1,TRBV7-2
CASKAGTTPGELFF,TGTGCCAGTAAGGCGGGGACCACCCCCGGGGAGCTGTTTTTT,-,-,TRBJ2-2,TRBV19
CASSRLAGWGYNEQFF,TGTGCCAGCAGTCGACTAGCGGGATGGGGGTACAATGAGCAGTTCTTC,TRBD2,-,TRBJ2-1,TRBV27
CASSPPRDRYLSQPQHF,TGTGCCAGCAGCCCCCCCCGGGACAGATATCTTTCTCAGCCCCAGCATTTT,TRBD1,few,TRBJ1-5,TRBV6-2/TRBV6-3
CASSRGASGSQGEQFF,TGTGCCAGTAGCCGGGGGGCTAGCGGGAGTCAGGGTGAGCAGTTCTTC,TRBD2,-,TRBJ2-1,TRBV6-2/TRBV6-3
CASSLILARYNEQFF,TGTGCCAGCAGTTTAATCCTAGCGCGTTACAATGAGCAGTTCTTC,-,-,TRBJ2-1,TRBV27
CASSPPDRDYNSPLHF,TGTGCCAGCTCACCACCAGATCGGGACTATAATTCACCCCTCCACTTT,-,-,TRBJ1-6,TRBV18
CASSLSISGLSYEQYF,TGTGCCAGCAGCTTAAGTATTAGCGGCCTCTCCTACGAGCAGTACTTC,-,-,TRBJ2-7,TRBV7-6
CASSETRTNTGELFF,TGTGCCAGCAGTGAAACGCGGACGAACACCGGGGAGCTGTTTTTT,-,-,TRBJ2-2,TRBV2
CASSSGQPDSNYGYTF,TGTGCCAGCAGTTCGGGACAGCCGGACTCGAACTATGGCTACACCTTC,TRBD1,once,TRBJ1-2,TRBV6-2/TRBV6-3
CASSRDRGYQETQYF,TGCGCCAGCAGTCGGGACAGGGGTTACCAAGAGACCCAGTACTTC,TRBD1,-,TRBJ2-5,TRBV5-1
CASSPTGRGGYNEQFF,TGTGCCAGCAGTCCAACAGGGAGGGGAGGTTACAATGAGCAGTTCTTC,-,-,TRBJ2-1,TRBV27
CATSATGGAGGRTQYF,TGTGCCACCAGTGCGACCGGGGGAGCGGGAGGTCGCACGCAGTATTTT,TRBD2,-,TRBJ2-3,TRBV24-1
CASSQRGGRAVDEQFF,TGTGCCAGCAGCCAACGAGGCGGGAGGGCCGTGGATGAGCAGTTCTTC,TRBD2,-,TRBJ2-1,TRBV4-2
CASSFTILAGQYNEQFF,TGTGCCAGCAGCTTTACAATACTAGCGGGACAGTACAATGAGCAGTTCTTC,TRBD2,-,TRBJ2-1,TRBV7-9
CASSLGSGRFTDTQYF,TGTGCCAGCAGCTTAGGGAGCGGGAGGTTCACAGATACGCAGTATTTT,TRBD2,once,TRBJ2-3,TRBV7-6
CASSLQGRDTQYF,TGTGCCAGCAGCTTACAGGGCCGGGATACGCAGTATTTT,-,-,TRBJ2-3,TRBV5-6
CASAQAGNTIYF,TGTGCCAGCGCGCAGGCTGGAAACACCATATATTTT,-,-,TRBJ1-3,TRBV27
CASSPSGSSQETQYF,TGTGCCAGCAGCCCTAGCGGGAGCTCACAGGAGACCCAGTACTTC,TRBD2,-,TRBJ2-5,TRBV2
CASSSGTGFEAFF,TGTGCCAGCAGTTCCGGGACTGGGTTTGAAGCTTTCTTT,-,-,TRBJ1-1,TRBV12-3/TRBV12-4
CASASSGETQYF,TGTGCCAGCGCAAGTAGCGGGGAGACCCAGTACTTC,TRBD2,-,TRBJ2-5,TRBV6-5
CASSSGQDRSSDTQYF,TGTGCCAGCAGCTCCGGACAGGATCGATCATCAGATACGCAGTATTTT,TRBD1,-,TRBJ2-3,TRBV7-3
CASSSPTSEQFF,TGTGCCAGCAGTTCCCCGACAAGTGAGCAGTTCTTC,-,-,TRBJ2-1,TRBV28
CASSLARDSHSPLHF,TGTGCCAGCAGCTTAGCGCGGGACAGCCATTCACCCCTCCACTTT,TRBD1,-,TRBJ1-6,TRBV7-2
CASQRGTNEKLFF,TGTGCCAGCCAGAGGGGGACTAATGAAAAACTGTTTTTT,-,-,TRBJ1-4,TRBV7-9
CASSPRGQGQGNTIYF,TGTGCCAGCAGCCCAAGGGGACAGGGCCAAGGAAACACCATATATTTT,TRBD1,-,TRBJ1-3,TRBV7-9
CASSLGFQEDQETQYF,TGTGCCAGCAGTTTAGGATTCCAGGAGGATCAGGAGACCCAGTACTTC,-,-,TRBJ2-5,TRBV28
CASSPPGPTYQETQYF,TGTGCCAGCAGTCCCCCAGGGCCGACGTACCAAGAGACCCAGTACTTC,-,-,TRBJ2-5,TRBV3-1/TRBV3-2
CASSNRDKNTGELFF,TGCGCCAGCAGCAACCGGGACAAGAACACCGGGGAGCTGTTTTTT,-,once,TRBJ2-2,TRBV4-3
CASSQDDRGGEKLFF,TGTGCCAGCAGCCAAGACGACAGGGGAGGGGAAAAACTGTTTTTT,TRBD1,once,TRBJ1-4,TRBV3-1/TRBV3-2
CASSKTVSYEQYF,TGTGCCAGCAGTAAGACAGTCTCCTACGAGCAGTACTTC,-,-,TRBJ2-7,TRBV27
CASSLRDTNEQFF,TGTGCCAGCTCACTTCGGGACACGAATGAGCAGTTCTTC,-,-,TRBJ2-1,TRBV18
CGTGFSGYEQYF,TGTGGCACAGGGTTTAGTGGTTACGAGCAGTACTTC,-,-,TRBJ2-7,TRBV19
CASSPQTSSSNGELFF,TGTGCCAGCAGCCCGCAGACTAGCTCGTCTAACGGGGAGCTGTTTTTT,TRBD2,-,TRBJ2-2,TRBV9